This TCR beta chain emerged from a study of blood T cell repertoires in COVID-19. Overall study: Specimens from acute and convalescent COVID-19 originated in the United States, Italy and Spain. Sample material is recorded as cDNA or gDNA derived from T cells, B-cell-depleted T cells, or PBMCs.

In the original analysis: Nucleated cell number was recorded as an estimate derived from reference gene primer amplification. Clones were sequenced by immunoSEQ multiplex PCR, and TCRdb holds only the in-frame ones, with some missing. Clone size and the V and J calls come from that table; the DNA yielded D and trimming. The sample lists some 110,000 clones, 70% to 80% occurring once. The ends were cut back, 3 bases at V and 4 bases at J, with 9 bases in the middle. The germline CDR1 and CDR2 sequences are MNHEY and SMNVEV (reference sequence). The CDR3 sequence is 14 residues long. The origin of this receptor is a man between 70 and 80 years old with acute or convalescent COVID-19. The genes are TRBV27 and TRBJ2-2; D gene ambiguous. The sequenced material came from peripheral blood. CDR3 sequence reads: CASSLPGGTGELFF. CDR3 bases: TGTGCCAGCAGTTTGCCAGGTGGCACCGGGGAGCTGTTTTTT.